The clone carrying this T cell receptor (beta chain) was detected only a few times. The antigen remains unidentified. CDR1 and CDR2 (germline): MNHEY, SMNVEV (reference sequence). The CDR3 totals 15 residues. Unmatched junction bases numbered 3, after V lost 7 bases and J lost 0 bases. PCR primers comprised 60 Vbeta and 13 Jbeta primers. Original processing methods: Later, an analysis found tens of millions of unique TCR beta chains, and 9.5 million to 12 million of these were shared. TCRdb keeps only in-frame clones here, not all; method: immunoSEQ multiplex PCR. The D gene and trimming were derived from the DNA, and the V and J assignments and clone size from that table. The profile covers roughly 100,000 clones, with about 80% appearing a single time and about 0.79% taken by the ten largest. The sample belongs to a study of cytomegalovirus exposure and HLA in healthy donors. Points from the study as a whole: A later analysis linked a missense variant in DCLRE1C to the trimming of TCR beta V and J genes. Being productive about 87% or about 30% of the time was typical of most TCR beta V segments in an earlier analysis. What a later analysis showed was that several of the most significant clusters appeared linked to common viral pathogens.

The clonotype comes from an older woman in good health and CMV-seronegative. The V and J genes are TRBV27 and TRBJ2-3, with TRBD2 matching 11 bases. Sequenced input: PBMCs. CDR3 coding DNA: TGTGCCAGCAAGGGACTAGCGGTCAGCACAGATACGCAGTATTTT. Translating gives CASKGLAVSTDTQYF.